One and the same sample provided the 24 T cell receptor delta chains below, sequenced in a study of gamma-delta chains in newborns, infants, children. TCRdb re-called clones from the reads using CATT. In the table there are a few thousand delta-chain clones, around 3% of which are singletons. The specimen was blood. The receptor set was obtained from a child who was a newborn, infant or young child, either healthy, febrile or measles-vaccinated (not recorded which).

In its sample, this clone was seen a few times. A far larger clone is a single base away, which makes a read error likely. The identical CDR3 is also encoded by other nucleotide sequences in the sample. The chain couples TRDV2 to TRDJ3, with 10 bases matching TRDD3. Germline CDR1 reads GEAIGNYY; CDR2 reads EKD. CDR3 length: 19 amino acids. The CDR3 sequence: CACDKVLGDLSWDTRQMFF. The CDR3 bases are TGTGCCTGTGACAAAGTACTGGGGGATCTCTCCTGGGACACCCGGCAGATGTTTTTC.

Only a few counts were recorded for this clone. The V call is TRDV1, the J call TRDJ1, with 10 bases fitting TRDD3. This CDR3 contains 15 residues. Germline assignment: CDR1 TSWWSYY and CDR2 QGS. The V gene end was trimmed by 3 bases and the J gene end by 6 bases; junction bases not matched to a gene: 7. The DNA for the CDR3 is TGTGCTCTTGGGGAGCTTCCTACTGGGGGATATAAACTCATCTTT. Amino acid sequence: CALGELPTGGYKLIF.

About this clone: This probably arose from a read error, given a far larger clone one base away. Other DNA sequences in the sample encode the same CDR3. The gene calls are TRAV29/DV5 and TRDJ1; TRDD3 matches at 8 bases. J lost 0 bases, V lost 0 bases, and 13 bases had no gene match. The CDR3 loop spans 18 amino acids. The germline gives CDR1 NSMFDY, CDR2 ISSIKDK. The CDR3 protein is CAASGLGDTTRYTDKLIF. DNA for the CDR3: TGTGCAGCAAGCGGGCTAGGGGATACAACCAGGTACACCGATAAACTCATCTTT.

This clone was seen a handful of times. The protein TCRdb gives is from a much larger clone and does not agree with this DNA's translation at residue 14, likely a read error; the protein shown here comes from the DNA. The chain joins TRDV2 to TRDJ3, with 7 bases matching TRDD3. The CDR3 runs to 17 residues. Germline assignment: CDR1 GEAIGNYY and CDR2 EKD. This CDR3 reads CACDTWGSSWDTRRMFF. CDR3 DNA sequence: TGTGCCTGTGACACCTGGGGGAGCTCCTGGGACACCCGACGGATGTTTTTC.

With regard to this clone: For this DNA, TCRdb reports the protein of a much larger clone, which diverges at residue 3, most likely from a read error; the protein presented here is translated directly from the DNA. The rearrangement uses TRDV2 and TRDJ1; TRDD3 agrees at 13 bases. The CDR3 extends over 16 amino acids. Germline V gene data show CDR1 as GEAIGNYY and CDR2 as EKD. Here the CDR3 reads CARDVLGDTRFGKLIF. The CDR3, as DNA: TGTGCCCGTGACGTACTGGGGGATACGCGCTTCGGTAAACTCATCTTT.

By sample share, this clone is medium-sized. CDR3 nucleotides: TGTGCCTGTGACGTACTGGGGGATATGACAGCACAACTCTTCTTT. Its translation: CACDVLGDMTAQLFF. The chain couples TRDV2 to TRDJ2; 11 bases match TRDD3. The J segment lost 3 bases and the V segment lost 3 bases, leaving 2 bases of the junction unmatched. Germline V CDR1 and CDR2: GEAIGNYY, EKD. This CDR3 has 15 amino acids.

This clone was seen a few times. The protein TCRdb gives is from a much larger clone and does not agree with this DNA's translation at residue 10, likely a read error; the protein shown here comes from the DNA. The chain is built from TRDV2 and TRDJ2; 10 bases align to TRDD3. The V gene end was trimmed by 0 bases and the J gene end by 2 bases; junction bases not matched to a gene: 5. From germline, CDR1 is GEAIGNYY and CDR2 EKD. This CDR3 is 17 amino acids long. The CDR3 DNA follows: TGTGCCTGTGACACCGTACTGGGGGATGCGTTGACAGCACAACTCTTCTTT. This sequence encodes CACDTVLGDALTAQLFF.

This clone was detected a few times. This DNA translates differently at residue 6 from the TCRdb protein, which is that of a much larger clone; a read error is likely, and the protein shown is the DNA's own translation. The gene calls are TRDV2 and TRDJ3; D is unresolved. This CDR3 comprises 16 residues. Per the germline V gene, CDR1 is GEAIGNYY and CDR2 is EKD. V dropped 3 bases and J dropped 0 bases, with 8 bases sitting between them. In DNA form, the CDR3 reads TGTGCCTGTGACTGGGAATTCTCCTGGGACACCCGACAGATGTTTTTC. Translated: CACDWEFSWDTRQMFF.

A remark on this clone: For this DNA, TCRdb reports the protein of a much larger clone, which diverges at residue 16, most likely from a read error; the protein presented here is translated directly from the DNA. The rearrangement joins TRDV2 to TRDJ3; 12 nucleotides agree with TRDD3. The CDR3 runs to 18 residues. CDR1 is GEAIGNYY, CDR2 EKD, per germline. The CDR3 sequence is CACDTLGDTTWDTRQIFF. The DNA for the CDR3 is TGTGCCTGTGACACGCTGGGGGATACGACGTGGGACACCCGACAGATATTTTTC.

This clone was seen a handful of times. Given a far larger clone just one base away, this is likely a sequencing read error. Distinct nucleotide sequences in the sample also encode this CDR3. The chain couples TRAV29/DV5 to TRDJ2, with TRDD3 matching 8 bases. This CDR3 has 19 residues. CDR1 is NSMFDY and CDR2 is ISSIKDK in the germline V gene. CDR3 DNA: TGCGCAGCAAGCGCTCCTAATACTGGGGGTCGTTCTTTGACAGCACAACTCTTCTTT. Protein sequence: CAASAPNTGGRSLTAQLFF.

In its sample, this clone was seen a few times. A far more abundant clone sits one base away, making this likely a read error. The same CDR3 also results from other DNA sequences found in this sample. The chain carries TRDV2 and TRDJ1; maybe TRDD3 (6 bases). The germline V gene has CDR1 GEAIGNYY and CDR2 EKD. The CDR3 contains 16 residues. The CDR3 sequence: CACDRYWVTYTDKLIF. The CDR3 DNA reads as TGTGCCTGTGACCGGTACTGGGTGACGTACACTGATAAACTCATCTTT.

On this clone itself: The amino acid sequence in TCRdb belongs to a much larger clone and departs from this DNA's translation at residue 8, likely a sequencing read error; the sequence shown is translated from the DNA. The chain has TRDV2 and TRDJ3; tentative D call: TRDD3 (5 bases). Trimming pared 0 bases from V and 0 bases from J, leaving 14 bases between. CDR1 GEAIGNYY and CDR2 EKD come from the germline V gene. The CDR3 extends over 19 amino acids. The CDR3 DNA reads TGTGCCTGTGACACCGTTGGGGCATCTCACTCCTGGGACACCCGACAGATGTTTTTC. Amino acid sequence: CACDTVGASHSWDTRQMFF.

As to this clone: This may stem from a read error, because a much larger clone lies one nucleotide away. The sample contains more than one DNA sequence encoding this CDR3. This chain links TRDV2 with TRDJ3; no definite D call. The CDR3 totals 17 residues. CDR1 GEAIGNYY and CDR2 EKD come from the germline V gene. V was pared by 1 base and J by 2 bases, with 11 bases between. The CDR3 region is CACDTIYSPWDTRQMFF. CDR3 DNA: TGTGCCTGTGACACGATCTACTCCCCCTGGGACACCCGACAGATGTTTTTC.

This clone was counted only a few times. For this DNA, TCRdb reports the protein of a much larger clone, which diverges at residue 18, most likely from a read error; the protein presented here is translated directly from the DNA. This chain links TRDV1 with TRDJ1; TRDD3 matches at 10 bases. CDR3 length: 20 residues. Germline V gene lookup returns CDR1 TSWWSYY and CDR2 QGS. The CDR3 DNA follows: TGTGCTCTTGGGGAAATGCCCTCCTACTGGGGGATCCGGTACACCGATAAATTCATCTTT. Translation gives CALGEMPSYWGIRYTDKFIF.

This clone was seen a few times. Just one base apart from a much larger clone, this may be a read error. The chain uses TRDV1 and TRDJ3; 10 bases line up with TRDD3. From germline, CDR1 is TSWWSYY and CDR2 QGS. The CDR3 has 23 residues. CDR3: CALGERPPGGYDLTSWDTRRMFF. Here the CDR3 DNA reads TGTGCTCTTGGGGAACGTCCCCCGGGGGGATACGACTTAACATCCTGGGACACCCGACGGATGTTTTTC.

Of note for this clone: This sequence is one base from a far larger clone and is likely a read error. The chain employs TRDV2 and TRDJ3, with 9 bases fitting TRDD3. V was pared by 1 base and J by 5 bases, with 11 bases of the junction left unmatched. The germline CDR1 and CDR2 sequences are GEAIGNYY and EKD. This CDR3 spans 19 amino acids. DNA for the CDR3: TGTGCCTGTGACACTCGGGGATACGGGACGTCCCGGGACACCCGACAGATGTTTTTC. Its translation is CACDTRGYGTSRDTRQMFF.

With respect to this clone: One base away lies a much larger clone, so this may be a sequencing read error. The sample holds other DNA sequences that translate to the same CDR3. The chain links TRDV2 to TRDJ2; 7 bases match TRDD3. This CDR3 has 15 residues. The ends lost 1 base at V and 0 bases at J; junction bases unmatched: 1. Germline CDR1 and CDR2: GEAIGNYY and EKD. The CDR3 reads CACDTGGALTAQLFF. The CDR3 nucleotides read TGTGCCTGTGACACTGGGGGAGCTTTGACAGCACAACTCTTCTTT.

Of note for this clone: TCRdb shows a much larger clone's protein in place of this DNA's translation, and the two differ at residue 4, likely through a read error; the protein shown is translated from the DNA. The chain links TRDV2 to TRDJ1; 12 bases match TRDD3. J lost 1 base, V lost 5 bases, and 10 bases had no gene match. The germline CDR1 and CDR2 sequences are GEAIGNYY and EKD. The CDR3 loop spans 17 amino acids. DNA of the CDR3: TGTGCCTGTGGCATACTGGGGGATACCCGTCGCACCGATAAACTCATCTTT. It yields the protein CACGILGDTRRTDKLIF.

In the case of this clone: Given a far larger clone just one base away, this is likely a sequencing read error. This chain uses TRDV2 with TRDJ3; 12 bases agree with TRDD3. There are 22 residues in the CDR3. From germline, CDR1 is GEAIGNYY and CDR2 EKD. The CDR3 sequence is CACGTARSGGYADSWDTRQMFF. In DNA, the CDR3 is TGTGCCTGTGGCACCGCCAGGTCTGGGGGATACGCGGACTCCTGGGACACCCGACAGATGTTTTTC.

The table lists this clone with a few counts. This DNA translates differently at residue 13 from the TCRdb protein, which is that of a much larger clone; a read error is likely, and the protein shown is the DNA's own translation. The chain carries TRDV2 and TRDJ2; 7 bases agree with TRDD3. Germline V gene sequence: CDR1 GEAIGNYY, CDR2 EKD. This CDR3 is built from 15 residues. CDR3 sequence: CACDTGGWGTAQIFF. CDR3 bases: TGTGCCTGTGACACCGGGGGATGGGGGACAGCACAAATCTTCTTT.

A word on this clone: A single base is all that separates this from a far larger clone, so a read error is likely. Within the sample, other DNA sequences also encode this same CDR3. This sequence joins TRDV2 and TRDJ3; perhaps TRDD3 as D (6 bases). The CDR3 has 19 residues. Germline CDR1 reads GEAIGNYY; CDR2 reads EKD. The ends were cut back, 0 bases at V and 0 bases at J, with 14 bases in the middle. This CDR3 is CACDTWTRGNSWDTRQMFF. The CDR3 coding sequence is TGTGCCTGTGACACCTGGACCCGGGGGAACTCCTGGGACACCCGACAGATGTTTTTC.

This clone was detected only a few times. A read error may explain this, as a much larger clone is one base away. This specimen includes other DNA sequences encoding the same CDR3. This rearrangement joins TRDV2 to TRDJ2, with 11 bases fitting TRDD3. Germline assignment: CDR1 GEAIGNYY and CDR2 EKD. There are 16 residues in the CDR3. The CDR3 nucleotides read TGTGCCTGTGACACCGGTGGGGGATACGCGACAGCCCAACTCTTCTTT. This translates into CACDTGGGYATAQLFF.

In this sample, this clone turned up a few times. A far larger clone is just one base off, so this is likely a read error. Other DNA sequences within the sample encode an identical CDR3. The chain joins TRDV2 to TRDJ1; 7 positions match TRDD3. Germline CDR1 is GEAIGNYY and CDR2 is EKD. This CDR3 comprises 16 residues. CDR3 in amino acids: CACDTGGGSYTDKLIF. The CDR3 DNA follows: TGTGCCTGTGACACAGGAGGGGGATCGTACACCGATAAGCTCATCTTT.

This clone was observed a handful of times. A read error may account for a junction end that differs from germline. The CDR3 sequence is CALGELSYLYLHF. The CDR3, as DNA: TGTGCTCTTGGGGAACTTTCCTACCTCTATCTCCATTTT. The chain joins TRDV1 to TRDJ1; 7 nucleotides agree with TRDD2. CDR3 length: 13 residues. Per germline, CDR1 TSWWSYY and CDR2 QGS.